This T cell receptor beta chain stems from a study of control samples from healthy donors and cancer patients. The germline V gene encodes CDR1 MRHNA and CDR2 SNTAGT. J was trimmed by 4 bases and V by 4 bases; bases with no gene match: 6. The CDR3 has 15 residues. TCRdb keeps only in-frame clones here, not all; method: immunoSEQ multiplex PCR. This sample has some 410,000 clones, with approximately 90% found just once. This receptor was identified in a man aged 35 to 55 with head and neck cancer. The chain recombines TRBV6-4 with TRBJ1-3, with 8 bases that match TRBD1. The source material was PBMCs. CDR3 nucleotides: TGTGCCAGCAGTGCGGACAGGGTTGGGGGAAACACCATATATTTT. It encodes CASSADRVGGNTIYF.